The clone carrying this T cell receptor (beta chain) occurred many times. RNA served as the template for amplifying TCR beta CDR3 regions. Second-round multiplex PCR came after a first-round RT-PCR that employed HTBI primers. A single record per CDR3 protein comes from TCRdb applying MiXCR to the multiplex PCR reads. Found here are 400,000 to 500,000 distinct CDR3 sequences, around 20% of them singletons; the top ten hold under 3.5%. The sample comes from a study of Graves' ophthalmopathy and Graves' hyperthyroidism. The CDR3 sequence is 13 residues long. Losses at the gene ends were 7 bases for V and 6 bases for J; bases not matched to a gene: 6. CDR1 and CDR2 from the germline V gene are DFQATT and SNEGSKA (reference sequence).

This TCR came from a woman under 30 with stable Graves' hyperthyroidism. Sequenced material: peripheral blood. The V gene is TRBV20-1, the J gene TRBJ2-7; TRBD2 agrees at 13 bases. CDR3 in DNA: TGCAGTGGACTAGCGGGAGGACGGCGCGAGCAGTACTTC. Amino acid sequence: CSGLAGGRREQYF.